The rows below give T cell receptor beta chains drawn from one sample of a study of OX40 agonist ivuxolimab in advanced cancers. The table came from immunoSEQ multiplex PCR; TCRdb's copy has only in-frame clones and leaves some out. Here the sample spans tens of thousands of clones, about 89% being singletons. This specimen was CD4+ or CD8+ T cells sorted from blood, taken in a trial of the OX40 agonist ivuxolimab. The receptors originated from an adult with an advanced solid tumor such as melanoma, head and neck, liver or kidney cancer. CDR3s include the opening cysteine and the closing phenylalanine or tryptophan. Fields, in order: V gene, J gene, clone size, D gene, CDR3 DNA, CDR3 protein. The D gene is left open where the match is weak. A clone size is listed for some rows: how often the clone was seen (once, few, many), or a class if it is expanded.

V gene: TRBV7-2
J gene: TRBJ2-3
clone size: -
D gene: -
CDR3 DNA: TGTGCCAGCGGGGGAAGAGATACGCAGTATTTT
CDR3 protein: CASGGRDTQYF

V gene: TRBV6-5
J gene: TRBJ2-3
clone size: -
D gene: -
CDR3 DNA: TGTGCCAGCCGGAGGGGGAAAGGAGATACGCAGTATTTT
CDR3 protein: CASRRGKGDTQYF

V gene: TRBV29-1
J gene: TRBJ2-7
clone size: once
D gene: -
CDR3 DNA: TGCAGCGCCCTCTCGAGCTCCTACGAGCAGTACTTC
CDR3 protein: CSALSSSYEQYF

V gene: TRBV29-1
J gene: TRBJ2-3
clone size: few
D gene: TRBD1
CDR3 DNA: TGCAGCGGCGACAGGGCTACTACAGATACGCAGTATTTT
CDR3 protein: CSGDRATTDTQYF

V gene: TRBV7-7
J gene: TRBJ1-1
clone size: -
D gene: -
CDR3 DNA: TGTGCTAGCAGGGTCGACAGAGCCCAGAACACTGAAGCTTTCTTT
CDR3 protein: CASRVDRAQNTEAFF

V gene: TRBV27
J gene: TRBJ2-1
clone size: -
D gene: -
CDR3 DNA: TGTGCCAGCAGTTTAATCGACAATGAGCAGTTCTTC
CDR3 protein: CASSLIDNEQFF

V gene: TRBV28
J gene: TRBJ1-2
clone size: once
D gene: -
CDR3 DNA: TGTGCCAGCAGGGGTATTAACTATGGCTACACCTTC
CDR3 protein: CASRGINYGYTF

V gene: TRBV4-3
J gene: TRBJ1-6
clone size: -
D gene: -
CDR3 DNA: TGCGCCAGCAGCCAAGATTTAGGGCAGGGGAATTCACCCCTCCACTTT
CDR3 protein: CASSQDLGQGNSPLHF

V gene: TRBV19
J gene: TRBJ1-1
clone size: -
D gene: TRBD1
CDR3 DNA: TGTGCCAGTAGTATGGGGGCCGGACAGGGGATCACTGAAGCTTTCTTT
CDR3 protein: CASSMGAGQGITEAFF

V gene: TRBV11-3
J gene: TRBJ2-3
clone size: -
D gene: -
CDR3 DNA: TGTGCCAGCAGCTTGATGGTAGCGGAAAACACAGATACGCAGTATTTT
CDR3 protein: CASSLMVAENTDTQYF

V gene: TRBV5-1
J gene: TRBJ2-1
clone size: once
D gene: TRBD2
CDR3 DNA: TGCGCCAGCAGCCAGGTTGGCGGGAGCTATGAGCAGTTCTTC
CDR3 protein: CASSQVGGSYEQFF

V gene: TRBV11-2
J gene: TRBJ2-7
clone size: once
D gene: TRBD1
CDR3 DNA: TGTGCCAGCAGCCTGGACAGGGGGTACGAGCAGTACTTC
CDR3 protein: CASSLDRGYEQYF

V gene: TRBV11-2
J gene: TRBJ2-3
clone size: -
D gene: -
CDR3 DNA: TGTGCCAGCAGCTTAGATCTGGCCACAGATACGCAGTATTTT
CDR3 protein: CASSLDLATDTQYF

V gene: TRBV5-5
J gene: TRBJ1-2
clone size: -
D gene: -
CDR3 DNA: TGTGCCAGCAGCCGCGCAGGGGACGGCTACACCTTC
CDR3 protein: CASSRAGDGYTF

V gene: TRBV5-5
J gene: TRBJ2-7
clone size: -
D gene: -
CDR3 DNA: TGTGCCAGCACCGGGGACGGCAGGGGCTACGAGCAGTACTTC
CDR3 protein: CASTGDGRGYEQYF

V gene: TRBV18
J gene: TRBJ2-3
clone size: -
D gene: -
CDR3 DNA: TGTGCCAGCTCGGGCCCGGCAGATACGCAGTATTTT
CDR3 protein: CASSGPADTQYF

V gene: TRBV11-2
J gene: TRBJ2-1
clone size: -
D gene: -
CDR3 DNA: TGTGCCAGCAGCCCCGGACAGTACAATGAGCAGTTCTTC
CDR3 protein: CASSPGQYNEQFF

V gene: TRBV7-2
J gene: TRBJ1-1
clone size: -
D gene: -
CDR3 DNA: TGTGCCAGCAGCTTAGTCTCGGTGAACACTGAAGCTTTCTTT
CDR3 protein: CASSLVSVNTEAFF

V gene: TRBV6-6
J gene: TRBJ1-5
clone size: -
D gene: -
CDR3 DNA: TGTGCCAGCAGGGATGGACAGACGATGAGCAATCAGCCCCAGCATTTT
CDR3 protein: CASRDGQTMSNQPQHF

V gene: TRBV5-1
J gene: TRBJ1-3
clone size: -
D gene: -
CDR3 DNA: TGCGCCAGCAGCTTGATGGGGCAGGGACCCTACTCTGGAAACACCATATATTTT
CDR3 protein: CASSLMGQGPYSGNTIYF

V gene: TRBV18
J gene: TRBJ1-1
clone size: -
D gene: -
CDR3 DNA: TGTGCCAGCTCACTTAATCCGGGGGGCAAGGGCACTGAAGCTTTCTTT
CDR3 protein: CASSLNPGGKGTEAFF

V gene: TRBV27
J gene: TRBJ1-1
clone size: -
D gene: -
CDR3 DNA: TGTGCCAGCGGAGATCCGGGCCCCAAAGGCCCTGAAGCTTTCTTT
CDR3 protein: CASGDPGPKGPEAFF

V gene: TRBV18
J gene: TRBJ2-3
clone size: -
D gene: -
CDR3 DNA: TGTGCCAGCTCACCCAGGCGGGGGACAGTTTCCACAGATACGCAGTATTTT
CDR3 protein: CASSPRRGTVSTDTQYF

V gene: TRBV11-3
J gene: TRBJ2-2
clone size: once
D gene: -
CDR3 DNA: TGTGCCAGCAGCTCCCCGGAGACCGGGGAGCTGTTTTTT
CDR3 protein: CASSSPETGELFF

V gene: TRBV11-3
J gene: TRBJ2-1
clone size: -
D gene: -
CDR3 DNA: TGTGCCAGCAGCTTAGCCGTTACGGAGCAGGTCTACAATGAGCAGTTCTTC
CDR3 protein: CASSLAVTEQVYNEQFF

V gene: TRBV27
J gene: TRBJ2-1
clone size: -
D gene: TRBD2
CDR3 DNA: TGTGCCAGCAGTTTAACCGGGACTAGCGGGAGGGGCCATGAGCAGTTCTTC
CDR3 protein: CASSLTGTSGRGHEQFF

V gene: TRBV15
J gene: TRBJ2-7
clone size: once
D gene: -
CDR3 DNA: TGTGCCACCAGCAGGCCCTCAGGCCGTTACGAGCAGTACTTC
CDR3 protein: CATSRPSGRYEQYF

V gene: TRBV6-1
J gene: TRBJ2-7
clone size: once
D gene: -
CDR3 DNA: TGTGCCAGCAGTGATCAGCCCGCTAGATCTTTGGGGGAGCAGTACTTC
CDR3 protein: CASSDQPARSLGEQYF

V gene: TRBV29-1
J gene: TRBJ2-7
clone size: -
D gene: TRBD2
CDR3 DNA: TGCAGCGTTGAAGATCCGCAGCGGGAGGGCGACGAGCAGTACTTC
CDR3 protein: CSVEDPQREGDEQYF

V gene: TRBV28
J gene: TRBJ1-3
clone size: -
D gene: -
CDR3 DNA: TGTGCCAGCAGTTTCAGCGGGTCTGGAAACACCATATATTTT
CDR3 protein: CASSFSGSGNTIYF

V gene: TRBV6-4
J gene: TRBJ2-1
clone size: -
D gene: TRBD2
CDR3 DNA: TGTGCCAGCAGTGTTAGTCATAGCGGGGTAGCTAGCTCCTACAATGAGCAGTTCTTC
CDR3 protein: CASSVSHSGVASSYNEQFF

V gene: TRBV6-5
J gene: TRBJ2-1
clone size: -
D gene: TRBD2
CDR3 DNA: TGTGCCAGCAGTTACACCTTGACTAGCGAGCAGTTCTTC
CDR3 protein: CASSYTLTSEQFF

V gene: TRBV5-1
J gene: TRBJ1-1
clone size: -
D gene: TRBD1
CDR3 DNA: TGCGCCAGCAGCTCCGATCCACCGACAGGGAGGGACACTGAAGCTTTCTTT
CDR3 protein: CASSSDPPTGRDTEAFF

V gene: TRBV18
J gene: TRBJ2-7
clone size: -
D gene: TRBD1
CDR3 DNA: TGTGCCAGCTCACCACTTTCGGGGACAGATAACGAGCAGTACTTC
CDR3 protein: CASSPLSGTDNEQYF

V gene: TRBV6-1
J gene: TRBJ2-5
clone size: -
D gene: TRBD2
CDR3 DNA: TGTGCCAGCAGGGATCCGGGACTAGGAGAAGAGACCCAGTACTTC
CDR3 protein: CASRDPGLGEETQYF

V gene: TRBV7-8
J gene: TRBJ2-2
clone size: once
D gene: TRBD1
CDR3 DNA: TGTGCCAGCGTACCTTCGGGACAGTCCACCGGGGAGCTGTTTTTT
CDR3 protein: CASVPSGQSTGELFF

V gene: TRBV9
J gene: TRBJ2-1
clone size: once
D gene: TRBD2
CDR3 DNA: TGTGCCAGCAGCGTATGGAGCGGGGGGGCCGGTGAGCAGTTCTTC
CDR3 protein: CASSVWSGGAGEQFF

V gene: TRBV19
J gene: TRBJ1-4
clone size: -
D gene: -
CDR3 DNA: TGTGCCAGTAGTATCGGTGGTGCTAGTGAAAAACTGTTTTTT
CDR3 protein: CASSIGGASEKLFF

V gene: TRBV5-4
J gene: TRBJ1-3
clone size: -
D gene: -
CDR3 DNA: TGTGCCAGCAGCTTCGGCGCCTCTGGAAACACCATATATTTT
CDR3 protein: CASSFGASGNTIYF

V gene: TRBV5-1
J gene: TRBJ2-2
clone size: -
D gene: -
CDR3 DNA: TGCGCCAGCAACAGGGTCACCGGGGAGCTGTTTTTT
CDR3 protein: CASNRVTGELFF

V gene: TRBV11-3
J gene: TRBJ2-6
clone size: -
D gene: -
CDR3 DNA: TGTGCCAGCAGCAATCCAACCTCTGGGGCCAACGTCCTGACTTTC
CDR3 protein: CASSNPTSGANVLTF

V gene: TRBV11-2
J gene: TRBJ2-1
clone size: -
D gene: -
CDR3 DNA: TGTGCCAGCAGCGCGAGGGGGGGGCAGGGATACAATGAGCAGTTCTTC
CDR3 protein: CASSARGGQGYNEQFF

V gene: TRBV20-1
J gene: TRBJ1-4
clone size: -
D gene: -
CDR3 DNA: TGCAGTGGACGACTGAATGAAAAACTGTTTTTT
CDR3 protein: CSGRLNEKLFF

V gene: TRBV7-9
J gene: TRBJ2-5
clone size: -
D gene: TRBD2
CDR3 DNA: TGTGCCAGCAGCTTGTTGGCGGGACTAACCAAAGAGACCCAGTACTTC
CDR3 protein: CASSLLAGLTKETQYF

V gene: TRBV18
J gene: TRBJ2-7
clone size: -
D gene: TRBD2
CDR3 DNA: TGTGCCAGCTCACCACCCCCCGGGCTAGCGGGACCATACGAGCAGTACTTC
CDR3 protein: CASSPPPGLAGPYEQYF

V gene: TRBV5-1
J gene: TRBJ1-6
clone size: -
D gene: TRBD1
CDR3 DNA: TGCGCCAGCAGCTCTGACCAGGTGACAGGGTCACCCCTCCACTTT
CDR3 protein: CASSSDQVTGSPLHF